The 25 T cell receptor beta chains in this list originate from one sample, sequenced in a study of chemoradiotherapy in HPV16-positive cancers. Profiling relied on immunoSEQ multiplex PCR, and the TCRdb table lists in-frame clones only, not all of them. The sample has about 8,100 clones, 65% to 80% seen once. The specimen was obtained from a patient who underwent chemoradiotherapy. The receptor source for this set is a human donor with HPV-associated anogenital cancer.

The chain is built from TRBV12-2 and TRBJ2-2; the table's D call TRBD2 went unverified against the DNA. TRBV12-2 is tagged as a pseudogene. There are 17 residues in the CDR3. For the CDR3, the DNA is TGTGCAAGTCGCTTAGTTGACGGGGAGAGGCTTCCCGGGGAGCTGTTTTTT. It codes for CASRLVDGERLPGELFF.

The chain recombines TRBV21-1 with TRBJ1-3. TRBV21-1 is described as a pseudogene. CDR3 length: 16 amino acids. The CDR3: CASSKWGGLVRNTIYF. The CDR3 coding sequence is TGTGCCAGCAGCAAGTGGGGGGGGCTGGTACGAAACACCATATATTTT.

This clone was counted only a few times. The V call is TRBV4-3, the J call TRBJ2-7; D uncertain. V was pared by 0 bases and J by 7 bases, with 16 bases between. Germline assignment: CDR1 LGHNA and CDR2 YSLEER. This CDR3 is 15 amino acids long. The CDR3 DNA reads as TGCGCCAGCAGCCAAGATATGGTGGACCCCGGGGAGCAGTACTTC. This translates into CASSQDMVDPGEQYF.

This chain links TRBV11-2 with TRBJ2-5; D may match TRBD1 or TRBD2 (6 bases each). From germline, CDR1 is SGHAT and CDR2 FQNNGV. Between the trimmed V and J ends, which lost 1 base and 0 bases, there was a span of 9 bases. The length of the CDR3 is 15 residues. CDR3 bases: TGTGCCAGCAGCTTAGGAGGGGGGTACCAAGAGACCCAGTACTTC. This sequence encodes CASSLGGGYQETQYF.

The gene calls are TRBV9 and TRBJ1-1; D remains ambiguous. The CDR3 has 13 amino acids. V was cut by 0 bases and J by 5 bases, with 8 bases left in between. Germline V gene data show CDR1 as SGDLS and CDR2 as YYNGEE. CDR3 nucleotides: TGTGCCAGCAGCGTAGAACTACAGACTGAAGCTTTCTTT. It encodes CASSVELQTEAFF.

The V and J genes are TRBV11-1 and TRBJ1-6; D is unclear. Germline V gives CDR1 SGHAT, CDR2 FQDESV (reference sequence). The V end was cut by 1 base, the J end by 7 bases, with 14 bases between. This CDR3 has 16 amino acids. The CDR3 is CASSLGGTVGNSPLHF. The CDR3, as DNA: TGTGCCAGCAGCTTAGGAGGTACCGTGGGGAATTCACCCCTCCACTTT. The whole variable domain, remainder taken from reference TRBV11-1 and TRBJ1-6, is EAEVAQSPRYKITEKSQAVAFWCDPISGHATLYWYRQILGQGPELLVQFQDESVVDDSQLPKDRFSAERLKGVDSTLKIQPAELGDSAMYLCASSLGGTVGNSPLHFGNGTRLTVT.

The chain recombines TRBV7-2 with TRBJ1-2, with 8 bases matching TRBD1. The germline V gene encodes CDR1 SGHTA and CDR2 FQGNSA. With V trimmed by 7 bases and J by 2 bases, 9 bases remained unmatched. The CDR3 has 15 residues. The CDR3 coding sequence is TGTGCCAGCACTCCTGCACAGGGGGGCAACTATGGCTACACCTTC. Translation: CASTPAQGGNYGYTF.

This clone is judged large. This chain joins TRBV27 and TRBJ2-3, with 7 bases aligning to TRBD2. This CDR3 contains 15 residues. CDR1 is MNHEY and CDR2 is SMNVEV in the germline V gene (reference sequence). V was clipped by 4 bases and J by 4 bases; unmatched bases: 8. In nucleotides, the CDR3 is TGTGCCAGCAGTTCGATTGGGGGGGTAGCAGATACGCAGTATTTT. Its protein product is CASSSIGGVADTQYF.

J is TRBJ1-6 and V is TRBV28, with 8 bases identical to TRBD1. The CDR3 has 14 amino acids. Looked up from germline, CDR1 is MDHEN and CDR2 is SYDVKM. With 6 bases clipped from V and 10 bases from J, the junction kept 8 bases outside the gene matches. This chain's CDR3 is CASRQGGRGSPLHF. As DNA, the CDR3 is TGTGCCAGCAGACAGGGGGGGAGGGGATCACCCCTCCACTTT. Full variable domain (rest looked up from reference TRBV28 and TRBJ1-6): DVKVTQSSRYLVKRTGEKVFLECVQDMDHENMFWYRQDPGLGLRLIYFSYDVKMKEKGDIPEGYSVSREKKERFSLILESASTNQTSMYLCASRQGGRGSPLHFGNGTRLTVT.

The V call is TRBV7-2, the J call TRBJ1-5; D uncertain. CDR3 length equals 13 residues. V gave up 1 base and J gave up 7 bases, with 8 bases separating them. Germline V gene data show CDR1 as SGHTA and CDR2 as FQGNSA. CDR3 in DNA: TGTGCCAGCAGCTTAGGCCTTGGGCAGCCCCAGCATTTT. It encodes CASSLGLGQPQHF.

This clone came up a few times. The chain uses TRBV25-1 and TRBJ2-5; 7 bases align to TRBD2. Germline values: CDR1 MGHDK, CDR2 SYGVNS. The CDR3 is made up of 14 amino acids. V dropped 3 bases and J dropped 4; count of bases not matched to a gene: 5. The CDR3 reads CASSEAGAPETQYF. DNA of the CDR3: TGTGCCAGCAGTGAGGCGGGAGCACCAGAGACCCAGTACTTC.

This rearrangement joins TRBV5-1 to TRBJ2-7; no definite D call. CDR3 length equals 14 residues. Germline V gene sequence: CDR1 SGHRS, CDR2 YFSETQ. Trimming shortened V by 0 bases and J by 4 bases, and 11 bases separated the two germline ends. This CDR3 reads CASSLGQGLYEQYF. The CDR3 nucleotides read TGCGCCAGCAGCTTGGGCCAAGGGCTGTACGAGCAGTACTTC.

V and J are TRBV4-3 and TRBJ1-2; D not resolved. From germline, CDR1 is LGHNA and CDR2 YSLEER. V was clipped by 0 bases and J by 8 bases, with 16 bases between them. This CDR3 region has 15 residues. CDR3 sequence (DNA): TGCGCCAGCAGCCAAGATCCAGGTGGCGATAGGGGCTACACCTTC. Translated, it gives CASSQDPGGDRGYTF.

The count of this clone is one. This sequence joins TRBV28 and TRBJ1-5; D unresolved. This CDR3 contains 17 residues. V lost 4 bases and J lost 0, with 16 bases in between. CDR1 is MDHEN, CDR2 SYDVKM, per germline. This CDR3 reads CASSSPTGVYSNQPQHF. CDR3 nucleotide sequence: TGTGCCAGCAGTTCCCCAACCGGGGTCTATAGCAATCAGCCCCAGCATTTT.

This sequence joins TRBV5-1 and TRBJ2-3, with a weak D call TRBD2 (7 bases). The CDR3 consists of 14 residues. The germline V and J ends were trimmed by 7 bases and 4 bases, with 16 bases remaining between them. Germline V gene sequence: CDR1 SGHRS, CDR2 YFSETQ. CDR3 protein: CASAEGGRSDTQYF. The CDR3 DNA reads TGCGCCAGCGCGGAGGGGGGGCGGTCAGATACGCAGTATTTT.

The chain employs TRBV9 and TRBJ2-3, with 8 bases that match TRBD2. J was trimmed by 3 bases and V by 2 bases; bases with no gene match: 5. Germline CDR1 is SGDLS and CDR2 is YYNGEE. CDR3 length: 15 residues. For the CDR3, the DNA is TGTGCCAGCAGCGTTTTAGCGGGGCCTACAGATACGCAGTATTTT. Translated: CASSVLAGPTDTQYF.

The chain's CDR3 is CASSKEGGVVRYTEAFF. CDR3 DNA sequence: TGTGCCAGCAGCAAAGAGGGCGGGGTCGTCCGCTATACTGAAGCTTTCTTT. This chain connects TRBV7-9 to TRBJ1-1; D is unresolved. Germline CDR1 and CDR2: SEHNR and FQNEAQ (reference sequence). CDR3 length equals 17 residues. The V and J ends lost 5 bases and 5 bases respectively, with 24 bases between them.

The V gene is TRBV5-6, the J gene TRBJ2-7; 8 bases are shared with TRBD1. This CDR3 has 17 amino acids. V lost 0 bases to trimming and J lost 0 bases; unmatched junction nucleotides: 8. Germline values: CDR1 SGHDT, CDR2 YYEEEE. CDR3 region: CASSLGPQGAFSYEQYF. DNA of the CDR3: TGTGCCAGCAGCTTGGGTCCCCAGGGGGCATTCTCCTACGAGCAGTACTTC.

V usage is TRBV1 and J usage is TRBJ1-1. TRBV1 is a pseudogene locus. The CDR3 covers 15 residues. In DNA form, the CDR3 reads TGCACCAGCAGCCAAGCCTGGGTAATGAACACTGAAGCTTTCTTT. Residues: CTSSQAWVMNTEAFF.

V is TRBV19 and J is TRBJ2-7; D remains unclear. Germline V gene sequence: CDR1 LNHDA, CDR2 SQIVND (reference sequence). Trimming left V 3 bases short and J 2 bases short, with 11 bases between. The CDR3 runs to 14 residues. The DNA for the CDR3 is TGTGCCAGTAGTATGGATACCCCAACCTACGAGCAGTACTTC. Amino acid sequence: CASSMDTPTYEQYF.

This chain links TRBV30 with TRBJ1-1; D possibly corresponds to TRBD1 (5 bases). Germline assignment: CDR1 GTSNPN and CDR2 SVGIG (reference sequence). The CDR3 has 16 residues. With 2 bases removed from V and 3 bases from J, the gap between germline ends came to 19 bases. CDR3 loop: CAWSLGVGAGYTEAFF. The CDR3 region has the DNA TGTGCCTGGAGTCTGGGCGTTGGGGCTGGATACACTGAAGCTTTCTTT.

This chain's CDR3 is CASSLSSQGLYEQYF. The CDR3 bases are TGTGCCAGCAGTTTATCGAGTCAGGGCCTCTACGAGCAGTACTTC. This chain connects TRBV27 to TRBJ2-7; D is possibly TRBD1 (5 bases). The germline V gene has CDR1 MNHEY and CDR2 SMNVEV (reference sequence). V was clipped by 0 bases and J by 3 bases, with 12 bases between them. CDR3 length: 15 amino acids.

The chain has TRBV21-1 and TRBJ2-5; TRBD2, the table's D call, was not compared with the DNA. TRBV21-1 is annotated as a pseudogene. The CDR3 sequence is 16 residues long. CDR3 amino acids: CASSKVGRETGETQYF. The DNA of the CDR3 is TGTGCCAGCAGCAAAGTGGGTCGGGAGACGGGCGAGACCCAGTACTTC.

CDR3 protein: CASSVAGLTYNEQFF. For the CDR3, the DNA is TGTGCCAGCAGCGTAGCAGGACTGACCTACAATGAGCAGTTCTTC. V is TRBV9 and J is TRBJ2-1; TRBD2 is a possible D gene (5 bases). This CDR3 comprises 15 residues. Germline V lookup: CDR1 SGDLS, CDR2 YYNGEE. V dropped 0 bases and J dropped 2 bases, with 9 bases sitting between them.

The chain combines TRBV4-2 with TRBJ1-5, with D possibly matching TRBD1 (5 bases). With 2 bases removed from V and 4 bases from J, the gap between germline ends came to 9 bases. The CDR3 length is 14 residues. Per the germline V gene, CDR1 is LGHNA and CDR2 is YNFKEQ. The CDR3 DNA follows: TGTGCCAGCAGCCAAATGACAGCTAATCAGCCCCAGCATTTT. Translating it yields CASSQMTANQPQHF.